Listed below are T cell receptor beta chains from one sample, sequenced in a study of post-analysis software for immune sequencing data. TCRdb reprocessed the PCR reads via MiXCR and lists one record per CDR3 protein. The table includes approximately 690,000 distinct CDR3 sequences, 59% detected once. Material for sequencing was blood. These receptors were obtained from a girl aged 2-10 years with multiple sclerosis. Each CDR3 is given with its conserved first and last residue. D genes are given only for firm matches. Clone size is given for some rows only: seen once, a few or many times, or a class if the clone is expanded.

>TRBJ2-7|TRBV18|NA|16|TRBD2
CASSHLLAASGHEQYF
TGTGCCAGCTCACATCTCCTAGCGGCGTCTGGCCACGAGCAGTACTTC
>TRBJ2-7|TRBV12-3/TRBV12-4|NA|16|TRBD2
CARSRLLATRSYEQYF
TGTGCCAGGAGTCGCCTACTAGCGACACGATCCTACGAGCAGTACTTC
>TRBJ1-1|TRBV7-2|NA|15|NA
CASSPGGGMNTEAFF
TGTGCCAGCAGCCCAGGCGGGGGGATGAACACTGAAGCTTTCTTT
>TRBJ2-3|TRBV12-3/TRBV12-4|NA|15|TRBD2
CASSASGRSADMQYF
TGTGCCAGCAGCGCTAGCGGGAGAAGCGCAGATATGCAGTATTTT
>TRBJ2-3|TRBV5-1|NA|17|TRBD2
CASSFRSGGTSTDTQYF
TGCGCCAGCAGCTTTCGTAGCGGGGGGACTAGCACAGATACGCAGTATTTT
>TRBJ2-7|TRBV6-6|NA|14|NA
CASSAIGGTYEQYF
TGTGCCAGCAGTGCGATCGGAGGGACCTACGAGCAGTACTTC
>TRBJ2-7|TRBV11-2|NA|14|NA
CASSLDGVLYEQYF
TGTGCCAGCAGCTTAGACGGGGTGCTCTACGAGCAGTACTTC
>TRBJ1-2|TRBV29-1|NA|12|NA
CSDRDTDYGYTF
TGCAGCGACCGGGACACTGACTATGGCTACACCTTC
>TRBJ2-5|TRBV20-1|NA|17|TRBD1
CSARRGDRGRFGETQYF
TGCAGTGCTAGGAGGGGGGACAGGGGGCGCTTCGGAGAGACCCAGTACTTC
>TRBJ1-5|TRBV27|NA|13|NA
CASSFDRFQPQHF
TGTGCCAGCAGTTTCGACAGGTTTCAGCCCCAGCATTTT
>TRBJ2-1|TRBV5-5|few|16|NA
CASSLDGLVAYNEQFF
TGTGCCAGCAGCTTGGATGGACTCGTCGCCTACAATGAGCAGTTCTTC
>TRBJ2-5|TRBV6-1|few|15|TRBD2
CASSSGTSRRETQYF
TGTGCCAGCAGTTCCGGGACTAGCCGGCGGGAGACCCAGTACTTC
>TRBJ2-1|TRBV9|NA|16|TRBD2
CASSVDLGTTYNEQFF
TGTGCCAGCAGCGTAGATTTGGGGACTACCTACAATGAGCAGTTCTTC
>TRBJ2-1|TRBV11-2|few|14|NA
CASSLERTGNEQFF
TGTGCCAGCAGCTTAGAACGGACTGGCAATGAGCAGTTCTTC
>TRBJ2-1|TRBV27|NA|15|NA
CASSPIVGSYNEQFF
TGTGCCAGCAGCCCCATCGTCGGATCTTACAATGAGCAGTTCTTC
>TRBJ1-5|TRBV29-1|NA|14|NA
CSTPWPRSNQPQHF
TGCAGCACCCCATGGCCCCGTAGCAATCAGCCCCAGCATTTT
>TRBJ2-4|TRBV20-1|once|14|TRBD2
CSARGPSGNGIQYF
TGCAGTGCGAGAGGCCCTAGCGGGAATGGCATTCAGTACTTC
>TRBJ2-2|TRBV2|NA|13|NA
CASKPQGSGELFF
TGTGCCAGCAAACCACAGGGTTCCGGGGAGCTGTTTTTT
>TRBJ2-3|TRBV20-1|NA|16|NA
CSARLFERKSIRKQYF
TGCAGTGCTAGACTCTTCGAAAGAAAAAGCATCAGAAAGCAGTATTTT
>TRBJ1-5|TRBV12-3/TRBV12-4|NA|17|NA
CASSLGMPMTDNQPQHF
TGTGCCAGCAGTTTGGGAATGCCAATGACGGATAATCAGCCCCAGCATTTT
>TRBJ2-5|TRBV7-2|NA|15|NA
CASSLQRWGGETQYF
TGTGCCAGCAGCTTACAGCGATGGGGTGGAGAGACCCAGTACTTC
>TRBJ2-5|TRBV29-1|NA|17|TRBD1
CSVGQRPPGQGVETQYF
TGCAGCGTTGGTCAGCGACCCCCGGGACAGGGAGTAGAGACCCAGTACTTC
>TRBJ2-5|TRBV25-1|NA|14|NA
CASSEGTPQETQYF
TGTGCCAGCAGTGAAGGGACACCCCAAGAGACCCAGTACTTC
>TRBJ2-1|TRBV4-1|NA|20|TRBD1
CASSQWVLSTGVSSYNEQFF
TGCGCCAGCAGCCAATGGGTGCTATCAACAGGGGTCAGCTCCTACAATGAGCAGTTCTTC
>TRBJ2-5|TRBV7-7|NA|14|NA
CASSLEEGVGTQYF
TGTGCCAGCAGCTTAGAAGAGGGAGTGGGGACCCAGTACTTC
>TRBJ2-3|TRBV20-1|NA|14|NA
CSARDWVGLDTQYF
TGCAGTGCTAGAGATTGGGTGGGCCTTGATACGCAGTATTTT
>TRBJ2-3|TRBV2|NA|15|TRBD2
CASSDGLAGGATQYF
TGTGCCAGCAGTGACGGACTAGCGGGAGGAGCTACGCAGTATTTT
>TRBJ1-2|TRBV6-6|NA|15|NA
CASSYDGFPVDGYTF
TGTGCCAGCAGTTACGACGGGTTCCCCGTCGATGGCTACACCTTC
>TRBJ2-4|TRBV25-1|few|13|NA
CASSDDGGDIQYF
TGTGCCAGCAGTGATGACGGAGGGGACATTCAGTACTTC
>TRBJ1-6|TRBV18|NA|15|NA
CASSPLGPPDSPLHF
TGTGCCAGCTCACCACTCGGCCCTCCGGATTCACCCCTCCACTTT
>TRBJ2-5|TRBV7-2|NA|16|TRBD2
CASSFRLAEPQETQYF
TGTGCCAGCAGTTTCCGACTAGCGGAACCACAAGAGACCCAGTACTTC